This entry concerns a single TCR beta chain. V trimming: 5 bases; J trimming: 4 bases; junction bases outside the gene matches: 10. CDR1 and CDR2 (germline): MNHNY, SVGAGI (reference sequence). The CDR3 is 16 amino acids. The data were obtained in a study of blood T cell repertoires in COVID-19. Across the study: Some COVID-19 samples were acute and others convalescent; all came from the United States, Italy and Spain. Sources were T cells, B-cell-depleted T cells, or PBMCs; the material itself was cDNA or gDNA.

Original data processing: Nucleated cell counts were estimated from reference gene primer amplification. Assay: immunoSEQ multiplex PCR; the TCRdb copy retains only in-frame clones and omits some. V and J calls and clone size follow that table, whereas D and trimming were derived from the DNA. In the table there are 45,000 to 50,000 clones, 75% to 85% of which are singletons. The sequence was collected from a man older than 75 in a cohort sampled during active COVID-19. The rearrangement joins TRBV6-6 to TRBJ2-2, with 7 bases matching TRBD1. The specimen sequenced was peripheral blood. The CDR3 nucleotides read TGTGCCAGCAGTCGAACAGGGGCCCAGAGCACCGGGGAGCTGTTTTTT. This translates into CASSRTGAQSTGELFF.